The table lists the clone carrying this T cell receptor (beta chain) with many counts. The antigen is unknown. Amplification of TCR beta CDR3 regions used RNA as the template. Initially, a first-round RT-PCR of the TCR CDR3 employed the HTBI primer set. TCRdb itself ran the multiplex PCR reads through MiXCR, one entry per CDR3 protein. In the table there are 690,000 or so distinct CDR3 sequences, roughly a sixth of which are singletons. Patients aged 18 to 65 had newly diagnosed hyperthyroidism of under 2 months' duration. The source of the sample is a study of T cells in Graves' hyperthyroidism and ophthalmopathy. Background on the study: Before any treatment, at initial diagnosis, peripheral blood was collected. Study-wide results and caveats: The model identified upcoming ophthalmopathy a median approximately six months ahead of onset. Stable hyperthyroidism was separated from ophthalmopathy by a model based on 13 V-J features.

Germline CDR1 is SGHRS and CDR2 is YFSETQ. The CDR3 contains 16 residues. V dropped 0 bases and J dropped 0 bases, with 9 bases sitting between them. The sequence was collected from a woman aged 45-65 years with Graves' hyperthyroidism that later progressed to Graves' ophthalmopathy. The gene calls are TRBV5-1 and TRBJ2-2, with D possibly being TRBD1 or TRBD2 (5 bases each). Sequenced input: blood. The CDR3 nucleotides read TGCGCCAGCAGCTTGGCCCCGGGGCCGAACACCGGGGAGCTGTTTTTT. Its translation: CASSLAPGPNTGELFF. The full variable domain, with the rest looked up from reference TRBV5-1 and TRBJ2-2, is KAGVTQTPRYLIKTRGQQVTLSCSPISGHRSVSWYQQTPGQGLQFLFEYFSETQRNKGNFPGRFSGRQFSNSRSEMNVSTLELGDSALYLCASSLAPGPNTGELFFGEGSRLTVL.